This T cell receptor (beta chain) was sequenced in a study of vaccination and CD4 T cells after COVID-19. From germline, CDR1 is LNHDA and CDR2 SQIVND (reference sequence). The V end was cut by 9 bases, the J end by 9 bases, with 15 bases between. CDR3 length: 12 amino acids. The Oncomine TCR Beta short-read assay sequenced DNA from cultured CD4+ T cells. TCRdb re-derived calls from the PCR reads in MiXCR, one entry per CDR3 protein. Of about 5,000 distinct CDR3 sequences in the sample, roughly two fifths were seen once. This clonotype was seen only a few times. Its specificity is not known. As to treatment: approximately nine-day PBMC culture with coronavirus spike peptide pools or control peptides (ViraFEST assay).

This rearrangement joins TRBV19 to TRBJ2-4, with a weak D call TRBD2 (7 bases). The receptor's source is a human donor who had recovered from COVID-19. The material was CD4+ T cells from blood, cultured in vitro, obtained after SARS-CoV-2 vaccination. The CDR3: CASSPGGIIQYF. The CDR3 DNA follows: TGTGCCAGCTCCCCGGGGGGCATCATTCAGTACTTC.